This TCR beta chain was identified in a study of shared clonotypes between healthy human individuals. The CDR3 has 14 amino acids. Trimming removed 3 bases from V and 2 bases from J, with 9 bases in between. Germline V gene data show CDR1 as MGHDK and CDR2 as SYGVNS. Study findings and constraints: Donor scarcity curtailed the genetic and exposure-history diversity represented herein.

A remark on this clone: Antigen specificity is unknown.

TCRdb's table, derived via immunoSEQ multiplex PCR, lists solely in-frame clones and lacks some. The table records some 2.3 million clones, 85% to 95% of them present only once. The sequence derives from a man aged 18-30 years in good health. Some clones in this sample may be carry-over from other donors' samples. This chain links TRBV25-1 with TRBJ2-3; D remains ambiguous. The source material was naive CD4+ T cells from PBMCs. The subset is: CD45RA+ positively selected. The CDR3 DNA is TGTGCCAGCAGTGACCCGACATACACAGATACGCAGTATTTT. Translated: CASSDPTYTDTQYF.